This TCR beta chain came from a study of human T cells and chemical hapten exposure. Study in general: Patients had diphenylcyclopropenone applied to the scalp weekly throughout the approximately 25-week study.

Trimming took off 3 bases at V and 0 bases at J, with 17 bases between the two ends. The CDR3 contains 17 residues. Germline lookup yields CDR1 SGHRS and CDR2 YFSETQ. Time point in this sample: pre-sensitization, week 0. Treatment reported: therapeutic diphenylcyclopropenone sensitization with weekly scalp DPC. RNA extraction used unfractionated whole blood as the source of total RNA. How the authors handled the data: The median was about 96,000 TCRs per sample, ranging 23,224 to 690,600. TCRdb processed the RACE reads anew with MiXCR; each CDR3 protein has one entry. These V and J calls derive from TCRdb rather than the authors' analysis. The sample yields around 120,000 distinct CDR3 sequences, approximately 13% seen once.

The chain links TRBV5-1 to TRBJ2-3, with TRBD2 as a possible D gene (6 bases). The sample in question was whole blood, obtained in connection with sensitization to the hapten diphenylcyclopropenone (DPC). The clonotype comes from a woman between 18 and 29 years old with alopecia areata. Some clones in this sample may be carry-over from other donors' samples. CDR3 region: CASSSTRSGLSTDTQYF. CDR3 DNA sequence: TGCGCCAGCAGCTCCACGCGCTCGGGACTTAGCACAGATACGCAGTATTTT.